This TCR beta chain was sequenced during a study of blood T cell repertoires in COVID-19. Whole-study context: Sources were T cells, B-cell-depleted T cells, or PBMCs; the material itself was cDNA or gDNA.

The ends lost 6 bases at V and 5 bases at J; junction bases unmatched: 1. CDR1 and CDR2 (germline): SQVTM, ANQGSEA. The CDR3 consists of 11 residues. Original methodology: Counts of nucleated cells, estimated from reference gene primer amplification, were obtained. Clones were sequenced by immunoSEQ multiplex PCR, and TCRdb holds only the in-frame ones, with some missing. The DNA was the basis for D and trimming; V, J and clone size are from that table. This table holds some 210,000 clones, about 81% found once. As to this clone: The same CDR3 is also encoded by other DNA sequences in this sample.

The clonotype originates from a man aged 40-49 years who had recovered from COVID-19. Sample: PBMCs or T cells enriched from blood (not recorded which). V gene TRBV29-1 combines with J gene TRBJ1-1, with TRBD1 matching over 9 bases. For the CDR3, the DNA is TGCAGCGTCGACAGGGGGACTGAAGCTTTCTTT. Protein: CSVDRGTEAFF.